This T cell receptor beta chain was observed in a study of control samples from healthy donors and cancer patients. CDR1 is KGHSH and CDR2 is LQKENI in the germline V gene. CDR3 length: 17 amino acids. J lost 2 bases, V lost 1 base, and 5 bases had no gene match. This table comes from immunoSEQ multiplex PCR, and its TCRdb copy is limited to in-frame clones, with some not included. Of some 82,000 clones listed, roughly 86% are singletons. Sample: blood. The TCR was taken from a middle-aged man in good health. The chain is built from TRBV18 and TRBJ2-7; 13 bases are shared with TRBD2. In DNA form, the CDR3 reads TGTGCCAGCTCACCACGGACTAGCGGGAGCCGGGCCTACGAGCAGTACTTC. The encoded protein is CASSPRTSGSRAYEQYF. The full variable domain, rest sourced from reference TRBV18 and TRBJ2-7, is NAGVMQNPRHLVRRRGQEARLRCSPMKGHSHVYWYRQLPEEGLKFMVYLQKENIIDESGMPKERFSAEFPKEGPSILRIQQVVRGDSAAYFCASSPRTSGSRAYEQYFGPGTRLTVT.